The 3 T cell receptor beta chains reported below all come from one sample, sequenced in a study of shared clonotypes between healthy human individuals. Repertoires were generated with immunoSEQ multiplex PCR, while TCRdb's copy carries only in-frame clones and drops some. This table holds under 600,000 clones, around 97% found once. Sequencing input: naive CD4+ T cells sorted from blood. Subset indicated: CD45RA+ positively selected. The origin of the receptors is a woman aged 25 to 45 in good health.

CDR3 sequence reads: CASKGPPQWDHLHF. The CDR3 DNA is TGTGCCAGCAAAGGGCCTCCTCAATGGGATCACCTCCACTTT. The V and J genes are TRBV6-6 and TRBJ1-6; no reliable D call. CDR3 length: 14 amino acids. V was shortened by 7 bases and J by 15 bases, with 22 bases between the two germline ends. Per the germline V gene, CDR1 is MNHNY and CDR2 is SVGAGI (reference sequence).

V usage is TRBV18 and J usage is TRBJ2-3, with D tentatively TRBD2 (6 bases). The CDR3 totals 13 residues. Trimming took 1 base from V and 9 from J, leaving 11 bases between them. Germline-derived CDR1 and CDR2 are KGHSH and LQKENI. CDR3 loop: CASSPRTGETQYF. CDR3 sequence (DNA): TGTGCCAGCTCACCACGGACGGGAGAGACGCAGTATTTT. Using reference TRBV18 and TRBJ2-3 for the parts outside the CDR3, the full variable domain is NAGVMQNPRHLVRRRGQEARLRCSPMKGHSHVYWYRQLPEEGLKFMVYLQKENIIDESGMPKERFSAEFPKEGPSILRIQQVVRGDSAAYFCASSPRTGETQYFGPGTRLTVL.

V is TRBV10-2 and J is TRBJ2-7, with D tentatively TRBD1 (5 bases). The CDR3 loop spans 15 amino acids. Germline CDR1 and CDR2: WSHSY and SAAADI. V lost 3 bases to trimming and J lost 0 bases, with 12 bases between them. CDR3 coding DNA: TGCGCCAGCAGTGATACAGGCCTGAGCTCCTACGAGCAGTACTTC. Translation: CASSDTGLSSYEQYF.